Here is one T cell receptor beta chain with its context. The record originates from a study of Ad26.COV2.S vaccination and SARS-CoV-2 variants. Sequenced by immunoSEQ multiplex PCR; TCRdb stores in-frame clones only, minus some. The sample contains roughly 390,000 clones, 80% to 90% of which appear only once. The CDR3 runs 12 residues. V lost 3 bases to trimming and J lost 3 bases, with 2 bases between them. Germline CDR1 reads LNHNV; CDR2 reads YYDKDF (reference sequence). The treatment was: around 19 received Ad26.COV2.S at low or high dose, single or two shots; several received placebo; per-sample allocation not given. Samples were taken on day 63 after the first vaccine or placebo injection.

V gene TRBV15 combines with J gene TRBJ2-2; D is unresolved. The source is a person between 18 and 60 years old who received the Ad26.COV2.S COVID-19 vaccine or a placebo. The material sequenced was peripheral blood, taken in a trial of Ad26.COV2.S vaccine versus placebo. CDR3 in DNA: TGTGCCACCAGCAGTTACACCGGGGAGCTGTTTTTT. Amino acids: CATSSYTGELFF.